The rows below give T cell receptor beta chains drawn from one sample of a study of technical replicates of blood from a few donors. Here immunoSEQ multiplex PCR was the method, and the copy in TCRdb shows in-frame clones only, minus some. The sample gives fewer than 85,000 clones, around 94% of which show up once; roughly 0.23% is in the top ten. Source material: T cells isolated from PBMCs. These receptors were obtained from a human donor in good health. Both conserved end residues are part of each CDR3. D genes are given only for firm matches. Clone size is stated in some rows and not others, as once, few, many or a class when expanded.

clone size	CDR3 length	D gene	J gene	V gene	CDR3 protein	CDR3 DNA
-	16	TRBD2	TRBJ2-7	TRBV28	CASSLTREGHSGEQYF	TGTGCCAGCAGTCTCACGAGGGAGGGCCATTCGGGCGAGCAGTACTTC
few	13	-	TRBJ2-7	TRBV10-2	CASSVQDTYEQYF	TGCGCCAGCAGTGTCCAGGACACCTACGAGCAGTACTTC
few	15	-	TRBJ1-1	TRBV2	CASSERRALNTEAFF	TGTGCCAGCAGTGAAAGGCGGGCTCTGAACACTGAAGCTTTCTTT
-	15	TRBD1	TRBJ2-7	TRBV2	CASSEAPGQGYEQYF	TGTGCCAGCAGTGAAGCGCCGGGACAGGGGTACGAGCAGTACTTC
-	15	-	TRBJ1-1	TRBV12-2	CASRSYRGPNTEAFF	TGTGCAAGTCGCTCATACAGGGGGCCGAACACTGAAGCTTTCTTT
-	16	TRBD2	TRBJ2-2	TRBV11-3	CASSPRTSGRPGELFF	TGTGCCAGCAGCCCTCGGACTAGCGGGAGGCCCGGGGAGCTGTTTTTT
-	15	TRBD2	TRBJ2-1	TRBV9	CASSATWRGYNEQFF	TGTGCCAGCAGCGCAACTTGGCGGGGGTACAATGAGCAGTTCTTC
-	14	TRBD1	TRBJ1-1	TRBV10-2	CASSYQQGAGEAFF	TGCGCCAGCAGTTACCAACAGGGGGCCGGTGAAGCTTTCTTT
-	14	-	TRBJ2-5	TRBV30	CAWSSGKLQETQYF	TGTGCCTGGAGTTCAGGGAAATTACAAGAGACCCAGTACTTC
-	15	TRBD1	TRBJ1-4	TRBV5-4	CASSLGTAKDEKLFF	TGTGCCAGCAGCTTAGGGACAGCGAAGGATGAAAAACTGTTTTTT
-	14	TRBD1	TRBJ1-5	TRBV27	CASSRVRGHQPQHF	TGTGCCAGCAGCCGGGTTAGGGGGCACCAGCCCCAGCATTTT
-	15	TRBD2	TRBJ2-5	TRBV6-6	CASSYSREGGETQYF	TGTGCCAGCAGTTACTCGCGGGAGGGGGGGGAGACCCAGTACTTC
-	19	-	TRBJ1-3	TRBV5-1	CASSLEPGHPLTSGNTIYF	TGCGCCAGCAGCTTGGAGCCGGGACACCCGCTCACCTCTGGAAACACCATATATTTT
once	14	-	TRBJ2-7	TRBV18	CASSPYDRTYEQYF	TGTGCCAGCTCACCTTACGACAGAACCTACGAGCAGTACTTC
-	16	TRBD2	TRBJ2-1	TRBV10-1	CASSESSGGSYNEQFF	TGCGCCAGCAGTGAGTCCAGCGGGGGGTCTTACAATGAGCAGTTCTTC
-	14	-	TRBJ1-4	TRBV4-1	CASSQMRTNEKLFF	TGCGCCAGCAGCCAAATGCGGACTAATGAAAAACTGTTTTTT
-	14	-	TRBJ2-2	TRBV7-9	CASSPRSGTGELFF	TGTGCCAGCAGCCCACGATCGGGTACCGGGGAGCTGTTTTTT
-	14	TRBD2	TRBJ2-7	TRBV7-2	CASSFRRGSYEQYF	TGTGCCAGCAGCTTTCGGCGGGGGTCCTACGAGCAGTACTTC
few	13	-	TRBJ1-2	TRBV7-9	CASSSFVGYGYTF	TGTGCCAGCAGCTCTTTCGTCGGCTATGGCTACACCTTC